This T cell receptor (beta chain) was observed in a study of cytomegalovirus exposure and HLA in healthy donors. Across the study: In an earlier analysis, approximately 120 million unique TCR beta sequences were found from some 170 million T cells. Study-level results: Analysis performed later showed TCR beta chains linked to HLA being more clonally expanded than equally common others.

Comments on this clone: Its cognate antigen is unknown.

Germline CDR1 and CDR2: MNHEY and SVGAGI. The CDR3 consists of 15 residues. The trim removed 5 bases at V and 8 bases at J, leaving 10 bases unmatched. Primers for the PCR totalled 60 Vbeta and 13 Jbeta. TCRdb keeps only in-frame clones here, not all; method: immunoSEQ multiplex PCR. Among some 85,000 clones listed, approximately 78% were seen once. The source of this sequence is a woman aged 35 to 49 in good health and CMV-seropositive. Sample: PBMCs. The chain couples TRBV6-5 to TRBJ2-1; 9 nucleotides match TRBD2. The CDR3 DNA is TGTGCCAGCAGTCAATTAGCGGGAGCGTTGGATGAGCAGTTCTTC. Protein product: CASSQLAGALDEQFF.